The rows below give T cell receptor beta chains drawn from one sample of a study of human T cells and chemical hapten exposure. One entry per CDR3 protein, called by TCRdb with MiXCR from the RACE reads. This table holds some 250,000 distinct CDR3 sequences, about 7.7% found once. The sequences come from whole blood, collected in connection with sensitization to the hapten diphenylcyclopropenone (DPC). These receptors were collected from a man aged 18 to 29 with alopecia areata. Some clones in this sample may be carry-over from other donors' samples. The CDR3 runs from the conserved cysteine through the conserved F or W. The order of the fields is J gene, D gene, V gene, clone size, CDR3 protein, CDR3 DNA. D genes are given only for firm matches. The listing skips clone size in some rows; elsewhere it reads once, few, many or a size class.

TRBJ1-2,.,TRBV20-1,few,CSPDPSFLTNYGYTF,TGCTCCCCGGACCCGAGCTTCCTAACTAACTATGGCTACACCTTC
TRBJ1-1,TRBD1,TRBV6-5,many,CASSYTDRGTEAFF,TGTGCCAGCAGTTACACTGACAGGGGCACTGAAGCTTTCTTT
TRBJ1-4,TRBD1,TRBV7-2,few,CASSTRQGNNEKLFF,TGTGCCAGCAGCACCCGACAGGGGAATAATGAAAAACTGTTTTTT
TRBJ2-7,TRBD1,TRBV25-1,once,CASSGTGGEYEQYF,TGTGCCAGCAGTGGGACAGGGGGTGAATACGAGCAGTACTTC
TRBJ2-1,.,TRBV5-1,many,CASSLDRTARYNEQFF,TGCGCCAGCAGCTTGGACCGCACGGCCCGGTACAATGAGCAGTTCTTC
TRBJ2-2,.,TRBV12-3/TRBV12-4,.,CASSFPATTGELFF,TGTGCCAGCAGTTTCCCCGCGACCACCGGGGAGCTGTTTTTT
TRBJ1-1,.,TRBV4-3,.,CASSRAQGNTEAFF,TGCGCCAGCAGCCGCGCACAGGGGAACACTGAAGCTTTCTTT
TRBJ2-3,.,TRBV7-6,.,CASSSPSGVATTDTQYF,TGTGCCAGCAGCTCCCCCTCAGGGGTTGCTACCACAGATACGCAGTATTTT
TRBJ1-4,.,TRBV12-3/TRBV12-4,many,CASSPNSGGNEKLFF,TGTGCCAGCAGTCCGAATTCTGGGGGGAATGAAAAACTGTTTTTT
TRBJ1-1,TRBD1,TRBV5-4,few,CASRETGGDGTEAFF,TGTGCCAGCAGAGAGACAGGGGGAGATGGCACTGAAGCTTTCTTT
TRBJ2-1,.,TRBV6-5,few,CASSPRNLYNEQFF,TGTGCCAGCAGTCCGAGGAACCTGTACAATGAGCAGTTCTTC
TRBJ2-5,TRBD2,TRBV15,.,CASGLAMETQYF,TGTGCCAGCGGACTAGCGATGGAGACCCAGTACTTC
TRBJ2-3,.,TRBV15,many,CATRGFTDTQYF,TGTGCCACCAGGGGATTCACAGATACGCAGTATTTT